This T cell receptor beta chain was documented in a study of blood T cell repertoires in COVID-19. Study-wide context: The United States, Italy and Spain provided the acute and convalescent COVID-19 samples. PBMCs, B-cell-depleted T cells, or T cells provided the cDNA or gDNA that made up the material.

Unmatched junction bases numbered 13, after V lost 3 bases and J lost 4 bases. This CDR3 is 17 amino acids long. Germline V gives CDR1 SGHNT, CDR2 YYREEE (reference sequence). The authors' processing: Reference gene primer amplification in the assay estimated nucleated cell counts. TCRdb's copy holds only in-frame clones and misses some; the assay was immunoSEQ multiplex PCR. The V and J calls and clone size come from that table; D and trimming were worked out from the DNA. In the table there are under 450,000 clones, 81% of which are singletons. V usage is TRBV5-4 and J usage is TRBJ1-3; 7 nucleotides line up with TRBD1. The source is a human donor with acute or convalescent COVID-19. The donor label of this sample is uncertain. The sample taken for sequencing was peripheral blood. CDR3 in DNA: TGTGCCAGCAGCTCCGAGCGGGAGACAGGGTACGGAAACACCATATATTTT. As protein: CASSSERETGYGNTIYF. The full variable domain, rest sourced from reference TRBV5-4 and TRBJ1-3, is ETGVTQSPTHLIKTRGQQVTLRCSSQSGHNTVSWYQQALGQGPQFIFQYYREEENGRGNFPPRFSGLQFPNYSSELNVNALELDDSALYLCASSSERETGYGNTIYFGEGSWLTVV.